This TCR beta chain is drawn from a study of T cell responses to AZD1222 COVID-19 vaccine. Study outcomes and limitations: Nearly half of spike-specific TCRs reportedly target variant regions that are unmutated in the B.1.351 and B.1.1.7 variants. Donors were chiefly white British, with a greater number of females, and clonal diversity was perhaps underestimated.

TCRdb keeps only in-frame clones here, not all; method: immunoSEQ multiplex PCR. The sample yields over 150,000 clones, about 88% seen once. In its sample, this clone was seen a few times. Its matching antigen is unknown. The CDR3 loop spans 14 amino acids. V lost 6 bases and J lost 4, with 16 bases in between. CDR1 SGDLS and CDR2 YYNGEE come from the germline V gene. V gene TRBV9 combines with J gene TRBJ1-2, with D maybe TRBD1 (5 bases). This sequence originates from an adult in good health. Specimen: peripheral blood, collected on day 0 of AZD1222 vaccination. The CDR3 reads CASTVGGERYGYTF. In DNA, the CDR3 is TGTGCCAGCACCGTTGGGGGGGAGCGCTATGGCTACACCTTC.